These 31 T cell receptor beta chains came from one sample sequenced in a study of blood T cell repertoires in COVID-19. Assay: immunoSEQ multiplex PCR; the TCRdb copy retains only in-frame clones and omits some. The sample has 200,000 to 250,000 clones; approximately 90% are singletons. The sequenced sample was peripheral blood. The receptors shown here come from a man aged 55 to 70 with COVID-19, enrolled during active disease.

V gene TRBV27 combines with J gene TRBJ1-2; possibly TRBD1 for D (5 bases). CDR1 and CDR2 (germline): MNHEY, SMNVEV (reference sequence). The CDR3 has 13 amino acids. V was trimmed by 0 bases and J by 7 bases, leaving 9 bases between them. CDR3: CASSLSKGVGYTF. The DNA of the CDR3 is TGTGCCAGCAGTTTATCGAAAGGGGTTGGCTACACCTTC.

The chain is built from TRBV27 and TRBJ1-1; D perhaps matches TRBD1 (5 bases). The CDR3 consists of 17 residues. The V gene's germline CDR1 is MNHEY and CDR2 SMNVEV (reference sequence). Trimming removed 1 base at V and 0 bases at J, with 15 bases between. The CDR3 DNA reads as TGTGCCAGCAGTTTATTTAGCAGGGAAAAGATGAACACTGAAGCTTTCTTT. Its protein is CASSLFSREKMNTEAFF.

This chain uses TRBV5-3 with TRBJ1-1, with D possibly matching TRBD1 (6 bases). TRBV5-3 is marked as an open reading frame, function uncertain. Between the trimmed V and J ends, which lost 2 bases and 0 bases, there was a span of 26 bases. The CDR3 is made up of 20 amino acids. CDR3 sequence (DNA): TGTGCCAGAAGCTTCTGCCGACTCTTCCCAGGGGCCTGGGTGAACACTGAAGCTTTCTTT. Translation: CARSFCRLFPGAWVNTEAFF.

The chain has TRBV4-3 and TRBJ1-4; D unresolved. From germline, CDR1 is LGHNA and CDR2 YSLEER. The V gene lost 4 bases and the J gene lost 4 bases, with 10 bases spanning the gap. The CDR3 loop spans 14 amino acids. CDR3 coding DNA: TGCGCCAGCAGCCTAGGAGGGAGTAATGAAAAACTGTTTTTT. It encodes CASSLGGSNEKLFF.

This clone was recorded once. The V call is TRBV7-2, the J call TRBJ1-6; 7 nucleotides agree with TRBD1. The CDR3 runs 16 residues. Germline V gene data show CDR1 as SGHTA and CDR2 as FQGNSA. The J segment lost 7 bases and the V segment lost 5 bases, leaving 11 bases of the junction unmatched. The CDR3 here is CASSPRQGLSNSPLHF. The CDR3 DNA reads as TGTGCCAGCAGCCCCAGACAGGGTCTCTCCAATTCACCCCTCCACTTT.

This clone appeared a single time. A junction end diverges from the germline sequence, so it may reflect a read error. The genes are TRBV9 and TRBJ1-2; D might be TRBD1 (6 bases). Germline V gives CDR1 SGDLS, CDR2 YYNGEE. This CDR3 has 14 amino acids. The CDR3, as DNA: TGTGCCAGCAGCGCCCTACCGGAGGGGGAGGGGCTGGCGTTC. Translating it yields CASSALPEGEGLAF.

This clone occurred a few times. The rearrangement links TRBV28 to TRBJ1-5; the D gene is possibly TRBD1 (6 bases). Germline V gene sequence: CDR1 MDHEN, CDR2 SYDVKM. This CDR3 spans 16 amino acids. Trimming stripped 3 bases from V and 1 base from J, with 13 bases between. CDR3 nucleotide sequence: TGTGCCAGCAGTTTTATCGCTAGGGGGAGCAATCAGCCCCAGCATTTT. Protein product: CASSFIARGSNQPQHF.

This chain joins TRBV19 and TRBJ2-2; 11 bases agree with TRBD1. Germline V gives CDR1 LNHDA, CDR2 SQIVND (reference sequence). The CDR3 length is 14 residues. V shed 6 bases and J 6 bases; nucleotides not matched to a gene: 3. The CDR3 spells CASSSGQGAGELFF. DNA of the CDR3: TGTGCCAGTAGCTCGGGACAGGGGGCCGGGGAGCTGTTTTTT.

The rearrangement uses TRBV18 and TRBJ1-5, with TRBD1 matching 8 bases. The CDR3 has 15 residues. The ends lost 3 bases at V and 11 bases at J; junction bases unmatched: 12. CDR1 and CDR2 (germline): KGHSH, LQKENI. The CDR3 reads CASSPQGQVPEAQHF. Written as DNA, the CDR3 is TGTGCCAGCTCACCGCAGGGACAGGTGCCCGAGGCCCAGCATTTT.

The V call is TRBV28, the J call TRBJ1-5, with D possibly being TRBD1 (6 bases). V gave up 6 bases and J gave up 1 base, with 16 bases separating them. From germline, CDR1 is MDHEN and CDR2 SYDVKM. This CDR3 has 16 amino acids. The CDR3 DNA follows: TGTGCCAGCAGCAATACAGGGAGTGGAAGCAATCAGCCCCAGCATTTT. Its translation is CASSNTGSGSNQPQHF.

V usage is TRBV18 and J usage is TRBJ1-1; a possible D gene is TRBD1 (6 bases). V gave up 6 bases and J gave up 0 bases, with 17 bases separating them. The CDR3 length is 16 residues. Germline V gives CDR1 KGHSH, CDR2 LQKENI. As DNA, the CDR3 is TGTGCCAGCTCCCTCGGCATCCAGGGGATGAACACTGAAGCTTTCTTT. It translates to CASSLGIQGMNTEAFF.

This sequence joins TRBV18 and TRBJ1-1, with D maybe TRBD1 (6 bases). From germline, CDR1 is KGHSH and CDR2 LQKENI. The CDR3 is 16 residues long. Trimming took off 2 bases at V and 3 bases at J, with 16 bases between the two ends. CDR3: CASSPSPGAWDTEAFF. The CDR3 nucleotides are TGTGCCAGCTCACCATCTCCAGGGGCTTGGGACACTGAAGCTTTCTTT.

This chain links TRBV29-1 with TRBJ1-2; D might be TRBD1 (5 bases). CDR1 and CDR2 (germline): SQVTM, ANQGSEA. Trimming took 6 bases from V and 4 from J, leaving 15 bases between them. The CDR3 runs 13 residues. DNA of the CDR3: TGCAGCGTAGAGACCCTGGGGCCCTATGGCTACACCTTC. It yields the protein CSVETLGPYGYTF.

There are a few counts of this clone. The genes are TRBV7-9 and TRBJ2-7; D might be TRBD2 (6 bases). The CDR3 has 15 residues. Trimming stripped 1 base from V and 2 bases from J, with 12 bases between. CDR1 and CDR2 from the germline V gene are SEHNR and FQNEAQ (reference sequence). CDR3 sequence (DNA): TGTGCCAGCAGCTTAGGTCTTGGGGGGACCTACGAGCAGTACTTC. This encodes CASSLGLGGTYEQYF. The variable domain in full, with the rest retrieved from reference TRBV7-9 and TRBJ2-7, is DTGVSQNPRHKITKRGQNVTFRCDPISEHNRLYWYRQTLGQGPEFLTYFQNEAQLEKSRLLSDRFSAERPKGSFSTLEIQRTEQGDSAMYLCASSLGLGGTYEQYFGPGTRLTVT.

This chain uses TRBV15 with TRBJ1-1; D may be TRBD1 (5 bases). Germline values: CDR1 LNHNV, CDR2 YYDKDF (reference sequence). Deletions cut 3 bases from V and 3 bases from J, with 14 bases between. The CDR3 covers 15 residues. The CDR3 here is CATSRGGEGYTEAFF. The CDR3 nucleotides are TGTGCCACCAGCAGGGGGGGAGAGGGGTACACTGAAGCTTTCTTT.

The CDR3 bases are TGTGCCAGCAGTATAGGCGGGGCCTACAATGAGCAGTTCTTC. Residues: CASSIGGAYNEQFF. The gene calls are TRBV11-3 and TRBJ2-1, with D tentatively TRBD2 (6 bases). Germline V gene lookup returns CDR1 SGHNT and CDR2 YENEEA. The CDR3 is 14 amino acids. Trimming took off 6 bases at V and 2 bases at J, with 11 bases between the two ends.

DNA of the CDR3: TGTGCCACCACGCAGGGGGCGAATGGTGACTATGGCTACACCTTC. It codes for CATTQGANGDYGYTF. The genes are TRBV27 and TRBJ1-2, with 8 bases identical to TRBD1. The CDR3 runs 15 residues. V was clipped by 10 bases and J by 3 bases; unmatched bases: 13. Germline V lookup: CDR1 MNHEY, CDR2 SMNVEV (reference sequence).

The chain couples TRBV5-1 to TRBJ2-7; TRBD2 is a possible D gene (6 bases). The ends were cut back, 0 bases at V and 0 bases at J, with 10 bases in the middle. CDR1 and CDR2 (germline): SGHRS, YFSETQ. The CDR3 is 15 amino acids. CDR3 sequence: CASSLGAGSSYEQYF. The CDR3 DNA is TGCGCCAGCAGCTTGGGGGCGGGAAGCTCCTACGAGCAGTACTTC.

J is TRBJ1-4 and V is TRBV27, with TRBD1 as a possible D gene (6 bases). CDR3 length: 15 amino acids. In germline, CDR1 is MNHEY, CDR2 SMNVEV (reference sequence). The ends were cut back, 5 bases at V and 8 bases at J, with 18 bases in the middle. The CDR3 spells CASSSGGRGSEKLFF. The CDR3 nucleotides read TGTGCCAGCAGTAGTGGGGGCAGGGGATCGGAAAAACTGTTTTTT.

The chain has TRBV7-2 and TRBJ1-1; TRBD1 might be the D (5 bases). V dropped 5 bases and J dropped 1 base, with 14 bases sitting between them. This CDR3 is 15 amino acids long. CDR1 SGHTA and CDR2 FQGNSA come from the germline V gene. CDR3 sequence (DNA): TGTGCCAGCAGCCCAGCGACAGACTGGAACACTGAAGCTTTCTTT. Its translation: CASSPATDWNTEAFF.

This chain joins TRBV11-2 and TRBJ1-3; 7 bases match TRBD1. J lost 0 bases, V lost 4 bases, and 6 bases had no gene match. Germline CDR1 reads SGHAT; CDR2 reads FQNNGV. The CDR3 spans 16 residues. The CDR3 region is CASSSYRGASGNTIYF. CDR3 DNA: TGTGCCAGCAGCTCCTACAGGGGCGCCTCTGGAAACACCATATATTTT.

CDR3 coding DNA: TGTGCCTGGGGGACCAGGCGGGGACAGCCCCAGCATTTT. It specifies CAWGTRRGQPQHF. The chain has TRBV30 and TRBJ1-5, with a tentative D call TRBD1 (5 bases). This CDR3 contains 13 residues. The V gene lost 5 bases and the J gene lost 7 bases, with 15 bases spanning the gap. Germline lookup yields CDR1 GTSNPN and CDR2 SVGIG (reference sequence).

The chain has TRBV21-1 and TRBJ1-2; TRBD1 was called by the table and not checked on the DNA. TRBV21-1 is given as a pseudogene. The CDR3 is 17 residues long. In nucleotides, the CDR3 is TGTGCCAGCAGCAAAGGACGGGACAGGGATCTCTATAGGGGCTACACCTTC. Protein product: CASSKGRDRDLYRGYTF.

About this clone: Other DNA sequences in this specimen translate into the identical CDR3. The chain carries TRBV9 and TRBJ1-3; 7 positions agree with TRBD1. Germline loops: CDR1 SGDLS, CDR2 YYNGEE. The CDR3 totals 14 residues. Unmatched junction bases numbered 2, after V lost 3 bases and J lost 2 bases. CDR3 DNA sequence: TGTGCCAGCAGCGCCACAGGGGCTGGAAACACCATATATTTT. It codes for CASSATGAGNTIYF. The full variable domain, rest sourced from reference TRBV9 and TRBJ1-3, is DSGVTQTPKHLITATGQRVTLRCSPRSGDLSVYWYQQSLDQGLQFLIQYYNGEERAKGNILERFSAQQFPDLHSELNLSSLELGDSALYFCASSATGAGNTIYFGEGSWLTVV.

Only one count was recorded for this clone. The CDR3 region has the DNA TGTGCCAGCGAAACAGGGTACAATGAGCAGTTCTTC. This gives the protein CASETGYNEQFF. The chain employs TRBV11-1 and TRBJ2-1, with D possibly matching TRBD1 (6 bases). The CDR3 extends over 12 amino acids. Germline V gives CDR1 SGHAT, CDR2 FQDESV (reference sequence). Trimming took off 8 bases at V and 4 bases at J, with 9 bases between the two ends.

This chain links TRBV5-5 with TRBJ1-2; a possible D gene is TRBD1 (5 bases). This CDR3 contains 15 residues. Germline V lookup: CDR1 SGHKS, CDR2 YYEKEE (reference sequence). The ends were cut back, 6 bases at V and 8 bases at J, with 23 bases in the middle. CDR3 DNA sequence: TGTGCCAGCACCCGTAATCCCGGGGGGGAGAGGGGCTACACCTTC. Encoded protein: CASTRNPGGERGYTF.

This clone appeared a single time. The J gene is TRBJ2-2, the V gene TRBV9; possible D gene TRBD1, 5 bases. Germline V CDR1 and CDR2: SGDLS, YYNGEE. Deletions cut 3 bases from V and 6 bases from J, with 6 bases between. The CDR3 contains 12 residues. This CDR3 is CASSEGSGELFF. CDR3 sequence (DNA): TGTGCCAGCAGCGAGGGGTCCGGGGAGCTGTTTTTT.

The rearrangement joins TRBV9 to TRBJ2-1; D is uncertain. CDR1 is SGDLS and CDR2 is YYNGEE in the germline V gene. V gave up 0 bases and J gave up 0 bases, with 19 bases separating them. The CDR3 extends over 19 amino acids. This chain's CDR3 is CASSVERRSDPSSYNEQFF. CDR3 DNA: TGTGCCAGCAGCGTAGAAAGGCGAAGCGACCCGAGCTCCTACAATGAGCAGTTCTTC.

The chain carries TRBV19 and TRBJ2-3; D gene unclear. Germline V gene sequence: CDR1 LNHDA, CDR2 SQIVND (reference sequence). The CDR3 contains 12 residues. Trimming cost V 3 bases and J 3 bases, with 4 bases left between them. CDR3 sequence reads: CASSMQTDTQYF. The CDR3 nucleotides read TGTGCCAGTAGTATGCAGACAGATACGCAGTATTTT.

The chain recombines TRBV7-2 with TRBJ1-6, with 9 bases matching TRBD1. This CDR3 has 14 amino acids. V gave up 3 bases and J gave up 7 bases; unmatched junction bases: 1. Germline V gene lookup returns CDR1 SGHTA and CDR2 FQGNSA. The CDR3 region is CASSLDRGNSPLHF. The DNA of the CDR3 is TGTGCCAGCAGCTTGGACAGGGGAAATTCACCCCTCCACTTT.

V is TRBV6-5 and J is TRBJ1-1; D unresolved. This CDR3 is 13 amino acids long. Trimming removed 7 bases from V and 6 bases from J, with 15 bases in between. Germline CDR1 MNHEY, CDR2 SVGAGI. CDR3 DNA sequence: TGTGCCAGCACCCCGAGTCCCCGCGCTGAAGCTTTCTTT. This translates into CASTPSPRAEAFF.